One and the same sample provided the 31 T cell receptor beta chains below, sequenced in a study of somatic mutations in cytotoxic T cells in rheumatoid arthritis. Sequencing was performed with immunoSEQ multiplex PCR; in TCRdb, only in-frame clones are kept and a portion is missing. The table records 20,000 to 25,000 clones, about 83% of them present only once. Sequencing used CD8+ T cells sorted from blood. Source of these receptors: an adult with rheumatoid arthritis.

V and J are TRBV5-1 and TRBJ2-4; the D is unclear. Germline values: CDR1 SGHRS, CDR2 YFSETQ. V lost 0 bases to trimming and J lost 9 bases, with 7 bases between them. The CDR3 sequence is 12 residues long. The CDR3 coding sequence is TGCGCCAGCAGCTTGGAACATTCCATTCAGTACTTC. It yields the protein CASSLEHSIQYF.

By share of the sample, this clone is medium-sized. The chain couples TRBV28 to TRBJ1-2; tentatively, D is TRBD1 (5 bases). Trimming removed 3 bases from V and 2 bases from J, with 13 bases in between. From germline, CDR1 is MDHEN and CDR2 SYDVKM. The CDR3 is made up of 15 amino acids. The DNA of the CDR3 is TGTGCCAGCAGTTTTCCCGGGACCAGCAACTATGGCTACACCTTC. Residues: CASSFPGTSNYGYTF.

CDR3 nucleotide sequence: TGCGCCAGCAGCCCCGGACAGGGATCAGATACGCAGTATTTT. Its protein is CASSPGQGSDTQYF. The chain recombines TRBV4-1 with TRBJ2-3; 8 bases agree with TRBD1. The CDR3 is made up of 14 amino acids. J lost 4 bases, V lost 4 bases, and 4 bases had no gene match. Germline values: CDR1 MGHRA, CDR2 YSYEKL.

The chain joins TRBV4-1 to TRBJ2-1; no firm D call. V was cut by 2 bases and J by 6 bases, with 5 bases left in between. CDR1 MGHRA and CDR2 YSYEKL come from the germline V gene. CDR3 length: 12 amino acids. The CDR3 DNA reads TGCGCCAGCAGCCAAATAGTCAATGAGCAGTTCTTC. Residues: CASSQIVNEQFF.

The DNA of the CDR3 is TGTGCTGAAGGTGGGGCAGGCGATGAAAAACTGTTTTTT. It yields the protein CAEGGAGDEKLFF. The chain carries TRBV2 and TRBJ1-4; weak D call: TRBD1 (5 bases). The CDR3 totals 13 residues. Germline CDR1 SNHLY, CDR2 FYNNEI.

The chain employs TRBV7-6 and TRBJ2-6; D is tentatively TRBD1 or TRBD2 (6 bases each). CDR3 size: 17 residues. V dropped 5 bases and J dropped 4 bases, with 18 bases sitting between them. Germline assignment: CDR1 SGHVS and CDR2 FNYEAQ. The CDR3: CASSPGGGGLGANVLTF. The CDR3 DNA is TGTGCCAGCAGCCCTGGTGGTGGGGGGCTCGGGGCCAACGTCCTGACTTTC.

J is TRBJ1-5 and V is TRBV6-5; 7 bases are shared with TRBD1. Trimming removed 2 bases from V and 6 bases from J; junction bases left unmatched: 4. The CDR3 runs to 14 residues. Germline lookup yields CDR1 MNHEY and CDR2 SVGAGI. In DNA, the CDR3 is TGTGCCAGCAGTTACGGGGCAGGGGGTCAGCCCCAGCATTTT. It specifies CASSYGAGGQPQHF.

This chain connects TRBV9 to TRBJ2-5; 8 bases are shared with TRBD2. This CDR3 is built from 15 residues. V lost 0 bases and J lost 5; bases outside the gene matches: 6. CDR1 is SGDLS, CDR2 YYNGEE, per germline. CDR3 DNA sequence: TGTGCCAGCAGCGTAGGGGTCAGCGGGGGTGAGACCCAGTACTTC. Its translation is CASSVGVSGGETQYF.

This clone appeared a single time. The chain couples TRBV27 to TRBJ1-2; 9 nucleotides align to TRBD1. This CDR3 has 15 amino acids. Germline V CDR1 and CDR2: MNHEY, SMNVEV (reference sequence). Trimming at V came to 11 bases and at J to 2 bases, leaving 12 bases not matched to a gene. For the CDR3, the DNA is TGTGCCTCACTGAAAACAGGGGGCTCCAACTATGGCTACACCTTC. This gives the protein CASLKTGGSNYGYTF.

This chain connects TRBV7-2 to TRBJ2-7; 8 bases are shared with TRBD1. Germline CDR1 SGHTA, CDR2 FQGNSA. This CDR3 has 15 residues. V shed 3 bases, J shed 3 bases, and the junction held 7 bases outside the gene matches. CDR3 sequence reads: CASSFSGQDNYEQYF. In DNA form, the CDR3 reads TGTGCCAGCAGCTTTTCGGGACAGGACAACTACGAGCAGTACTTC. Supplemented by reference TRBV7-2 and TRBJ2-7, the full variable domain reads GAGVSQSPSNKVTEKGKDVELRCDPISGHTALYWYRQSLGQGLEFLIYFQGNSAPDKSGLPSDRFSAERTGGSVSTLTIQRTQQEDSAVYLCASSFSGQDNYEQYFGPGTRLTVT.

This clone has just a few counts. The chain is built from TRBV7-9 and TRBJ1-1; D call uncertain. The V end lost 1 base, the J end lost 0 bases, and 6 bases lay between the germline ends. This CDR3 contains 14 residues. In germline, CDR1 is SEHNR, CDR2 FQNEAQ (reference sequence). In DNA, the CDR3 is TGTGCCAGCAGCTTAGACATCATGAACACTGAAGCTTTCTTT. Its protein is CASSLDIMNTEAFF.

This chain's CDR3 is CASSYGQDYEQYF. DNA for the CDR3: TGTGCCAGCAGCTACGGACAGGACTACGAGCAGTACTTC. The chain joins TRBV11-2 to TRBJ2-7, with 7 bases lining up with TRBD1. Unmatched junction bases numbered 3, after V lost 4 bases and J lost 3 bases. The CDR3 length is 13 residues. Looked up from germline, CDR1 is SGHAT and CDR2 is FQNNGV.

The CDR3 spells CASSFSGERRDTQYF. The CDR3 bases are TGTGCCAGCAGTTTTAGCGGGGAACGGAGAGATACGCAGTATTTT. V and J are TRBV7-8 and TRBJ2-3; 8 bases fit TRBD2. J lost 5 bases, V lost 6 bases, and 10 bases had no gene match. From germline, CDR1 is SGHVS and CDR2 FQNEAQ. The CDR3 is 15 residues long.

The chain is built from TRBV13 and TRBJ2-5; the D gene is possibly TRBD1 (5 bases). CDR3 length equals 15 residues. The V end lost 7 bases, the J end lost 2 bases, and 17 bases lay between the germline ends. Germline CDR1 and CDR2: PRHDT and FYEKMQ (reference sequence). The DNA for the CDR3 is TGTGCCAGCACCGACAGAAGGGGCTGGCAAGAGACCCAGTACTTC. Translated, it gives CASTDRRGWQETQYF.

Written as DNA, the CDR3 is TGTGCCAGCAGCTCAACAGGGGGGGCCTACGGCGAGCAGTACTTC. It yields the protein CASSSTGGAYGEQYF. V gene TRBV13 combines with J gene TRBJ2-7; perhaps TRBD1 as D (8 bases). This CDR3 contains 15 residues. Trimming left V 4 bases short and J 6 bases short, with 19 bases between. From germline, CDR1 is PRHDT and CDR2 FYEKMQ (reference sequence).

CDR3: CASSFSGLNYEQYF. CDR3 bases: TGTGCCAGCAGTTTTTCCGGCCTGAACTACGAGCAGTACTTC. The V and J genes are TRBV27 and TRBJ2-7; D is unresolved. This CDR3 has 14 residues. Germline-derived CDR1 and CDR2 are MNHEY and SMNVEV (reference sequence). V shed 3 bases and J shed 3 bases, with 12 bases lying between them.

The chain recombines TRBV7-8 with TRBJ1-2; D gene ambiguous. The CDR3 covers 15 residues. Between the trimmed V and J ends, which lost 5 bases and 0 bases, there was a span of 13 bases. The germline V gene has CDR1 SGHVS and CDR2 FQNEAQ. The CDR3: CASSRLAVTNYGYTF. The CDR3 DNA follows: TGTGCCAGCAGCCGCCTGGCAGTAACTAACTATGGCTACACCTTC.

This chain uses TRBV28 with TRBJ2-5; D tentatively fits TRBD1 or TRBD2 (5 bases each). Looked up from germline, CDR1 is MDHEN and CDR2 is SYDVKM. V lost 7 bases, J lost 2 bases, and 20 bases lay in between. The CDR3 is 16 residues long. This chain's CDR3 is CASNQEEGTGQETQYF. The CDR3 nucleotides are TGTGCCAGCAACCAGGAAGAGGGGACGGGACAAGAGACCCAGTACTTC.

The DNA for the CDR3 is TGTGCCAGCAGTGAATGGGCAGGGGGCATGGAGCAGTACTTC. It encodes CASSEWAGGMEQYF. The rearrangement links TRBV2 to TRBJ2-7, with TRBD1 matching 8 bases. Germline trimming cut 2 bases from V and 7 bases from J; bases unmatched to any gene: 7. This CDR3 has 14 amino acids. Looked up from germline, CDR1 is SNHLY and CDR2 is FYNNEI.

This clone was detected only a few times. V and J are TRBV6-1 and TRBJ2-1; D is ambiguous. V was pared by 7 bases and J by 0 bases, with 4 bases between. Germline V gene data show CDR1 as MNHNS and CDR2 as SASEGT. This CDR3 comprises 12 residues. CDR3 DNA: TGTGCCAGCATGGGCTCCTACAATGAGCAGTTCTTC. Its protein is CASMGSYNEQFF.

This clone was picked up one time. The rearrangement uses TRBV4-1 and TRBJ1-4; TRBD1 matches 10 bases. CDR1 is MGHRA, CDR2 YSYEKL, per germline. The CDR3 spans 17 residues. After removal of 6 bases from V and 8 bases from J, the junction contained 15 bases not matched to a gene. The CDR3 is CASRGTGASPDSEKLFF. CDR3 coding DNA: TGCGCCAGCAGGGGGACAGGGGCTTCCCCTGATTCCGAAAAACTGTTTTTT.

This rearrangement joins TRBV7-2 to TRBJ1-2; D unresolved. This CDR3 has 12 residues. Trimming took off 11 bases at V and 12 bases at J, with 22 bases between the two ends. The germline V gene has CDR1 SGHTA and CDR2 FQGNSA. The CDR3 loop is CASSSMDPHHTF. Written as DNA, the CDR3 is TGTGCCTCCTCCAGTATGGACCCCCATCACACCTTC.

The CDR3, as DNA: TGCAGTGCTAGAGGGATCGGGGGCTACACCTTC. As protein: CSARGIGGYTF. The V call is TRBV20-1, the J call TRBJ1-2; no firm D call. Germline V gives CDR1 DFQATT, CDR2 SNEGSKA (reference sequence). The CDR3 is made up of 11 amino acids. V was trimmed by 1 base and J by 8 bases, leaving 8 bases between them.

This chain links TRBV6-6 with TRBJ2-7; the match to TRBD2 covers 7 bases. After removal of 5 bases from V and 6 bases from J, the junction contained 10 bases not matched to a gene. The CDR3 contains 14 residues. Germline V gene sequence: CDR1 MNHNY, CDR2 SVGAGI (reference sequence). CDR3 DNA: TGTGCCAGCAGTCTATCAGGGAGGGTAGGCGAGCAGTACTTC. Its translation is CASSLSGRVGEQYF.

In DNA, the CDR3 is TGCGCCAGCAGTCATAAGGACAGGGGCGGGGAGGGCTACACCTTC. Translated, it gives CASSHKDRGGEGYTF. V is TRBV23-1 and J is TRBJ1-2; 9 positions agree with TRBD1. TRBV23-1 is recorded as an ORF, its role being uncertain. The V and J ends lost 3 bases and 8 bases, in that order; junction bases with no gene match: 10. This CDR3 is built from 15 residues.

The rearrangement joins TRBV30 to TRBJ2-7; 10 bases map to TRBD1. Per germline, CDR1 GTSNPN and CDR2 SVGIG (reference sequence). The CDR3 extends over 14 amino acids. V dropped 2 bases and J dropped 3; count of bases not matched to a gene: 4. CDR3 nucleotides: TGTGCCTGGAGTTGGGGGACAGGGGACTACGAGCAGTACTTC. This sequence encodes CAWSWGTGDYEQYF. Looking up the rest from reference TRBV30 and TRBJ2-7 gives the full variable domain: SQTIHQWPATLVQPVGSPLSLECTVEGTSNPNLYWYRQAAGRGLQLLFYSVGIGQISSEVPQNLSASRPQDRQFILSSKKLLLSDSGFYLCAWSWGTGDYEQYFGPGTRLTVT.

This chain connects TRBV7-8 to TRBJ1-6; weak D call: TRBD1 (5 bases). This CDR3 contains 17 residues. In germline, CDR1 is SGHVS, CDR2 FQNEAQ. V lost 3 bases and J 0 bases, leaving 12 bases between the germline ends. CDR3 sequence: CASSFGFGGSYNSPLHF. CDR3 nucleotide sequence: TGTGCCAGCAGCTTTGGGTTCGGGGGCTCCTATAATTCACCCCTCCACTTT.

The chain joins TRBV7-9 to TRBJ2-2; unclear D gene. The CDR3 runs 13 residues. Looked up from germline, CDR1 is SEHNR and CDR2 is FQNEAQ (reference sequence). Deletions cut 1 base from V and 7 bases from J, with 7 bases between. The CDR3 region is CASSLVGDGELFF. CDR3 DNA: TGTGCCAGCAGCTTAGTTGGGGACGGGGAGCTGTTTTTT.

The rearrangement joins TRBV5-1 to TRBJ1-2, with TRBD1 matching 8 bases. This CDR3 contains 16 residues. Germline values: CDR1 SGHRS, CDR2 YFSETQ. V was clipped by 4 bases and J by 8 bases; unmatched bases: 16. The CDR3 DNA sequence: TGCGCCAGCAGCGCCAGACAGGGGCCCCGAGGGGGAGGCTACACCTTC. Protein: CASSARQGPRGGGYTF.

The rearrangement links TRBV27 to TRBJ2-1; no clear D gene. The CDR3 has 12 residues. Trimming stripped 6 bases from V and 8 bases from J, with 11 bases between. CDR1 is MNHEY, CDR2 SMNVEV, per germline (reference sequence). The CDR3 region has the DNA TGTGCCAGCAGCCCCATTAAGGATGAGCAGTTCTTC. Translating it yields CASSPIKDEQFF.

The J gene is TRBJ1-1, the V gene TRBV7-2; D possibly corresponds to TRBD1 (5 bases). The length of the CDR3 is 15 residues. V was pared by 3 bases and J by 1 base, with 12 bases between. From germline, CDR1 is SGHTA and CDR2 FQGNSA. The CDR3 protein is CASSLRAGENTEAFF. As DNA, the CDR3 is TGTGCCAGCAGCTTGAGGGCGGGGGAGAACACTGAAGCTTTCTTT.